These 9 T cell receptor beta chains came from one sample sequenced in a study of T cells after posttransplantation cyclophosphamide. Cells defined as naive were viable CD3+CD4+ or CD3+CD8+ and CCR7+CD45RA+CD45RO-CD95-CD27+CD28+. Sequencing was performed with immunoSEQ multiplex PCR; in TCRdb, only in-frame clones are kept and a portion is missing. The sample lists fewer than 20,000 clones, roughly 92% occurring once. The sequenced sample consisted of naive CD4+ T cells sorted from blood. These TCRs come from a woman aged 45-59 years in good health and a related stem cell transplant donor.

This clone was counted once. This chain connects TRBV4-2 to TRBJ2-1; 8 bases align to TRBD2. This CDR3 is built from 15 residues. The germline gives CDR1 LGHNA, CDR2 YNFKEQ. V dropped 4 bases and J dropped 4; count of bases not matched to a gene: 6. The CDR3 loop reads CASSPLSGSYNEQFF. The CDR3 nucleotides read TGTGCCAGCAGCCCCTTGAGCGGGAGTTACAATGAGCAGTTCTTC.

CDR3 DNA sequence: TGTGCCTGGAGTGTATTCTCTCCAGCGATGGGAGCGGGAGAGACCCAGTACTTC. Translation gives CAWSVFSPAMGAGETQYF. The chain joins TRBV30 to TRBJ2-5, with TRBD2 as a possible D gene (6 bases). The CDR3 totals 18 residues. Germline V gene lookup returns CDR1 GTSNPN and CDR2 SVGIG (reference sequence). V shed 0 bases and J shed 4 bases, with 24 bases lying between them.

This clone was picked up one time. V usage is TRBV6-6 and J usage is TRBJ2-1, with 7 bases lining up with TRBD1. This CDR3 has 14 residues. Germline loops: CDR1 MNHNY, CDR2 SVGAGI (reference sequence). V shed 2 bases and J 6 bases; nucleotides not matched to a gene: 4. The CDR3 region is CASSYRQGTNEQFF. The CDR3 bases are TGTGCCAGCAGTTACCGACAGGGTACCAATGAGCAGTTCTTC.

This chain links TRBV11-2 with TRBJ1-6; the D gene is possibly TRBD1 (5 bases). The CDR3 runs to 17 residues. The germline V gene encodes CDR1 SGHAT and CDR2 FQNNGV. V lost 8 bases and J 10 bases, leaving 27 bases between the germline ends. The CDR3 DNA sequence: TGTGCCAGCCGAGTGTCGGGCAGGGAAAGAAGAAGGTCACCCCTCCACTTT. Translation: CASRVSGRERRRSPLHF.

The chain links TRBV5-6 to TRBJ2-5; a weak D match, TRBD2 (6 bases). Looked up from germline, CDR1 is SGHDT and CDR2 is YYEEEE. This CDR3 has 14 residues. V lost 3 bases and J 4 bases, leaving 13 bases between the germline ends. The CDR3 reads CASSSAGLAETQYF. CDR3 DNA: TGTGCCAGCAGCTCGGCGGGACTGGCAGAGACCCAGTACTTC.

The V gene is TRBV18, the J gene TRBJ2-5, with 9 bases fitting TRBD1. The CDR3 extends over 15 amino acids. Germline CDR1 and CDR2: KGHSH and LQKENI. Trimming removed 5 bases from V and 5 bases from J; junction bases left unmatched: 9. The CDR3: CASSALQGAGETQYF. The DNA of the CDR3 is TGTGCCAGCTCAGCCCTACAGGGGGCAGGGGAGACCCAGTACTTC.

The chain has TRBV5-6 and TRBJ1-5, with 8 bases that match TRBD1. CDR3 size: 15 residues. Per germline, CDR1 SGHDT and CDR2 YYEEEE. J lost 3 bases, V lost 3 bases, and 5 bases had no gene match. The CDR3 is CASSYGTGDNQPQHF. DNA of the CDR3: TGTGCCAGCAGCTACGGGACAGGCGACAATCAGCCCCAGCATTTT.

The CDR3 region has the DNA TGCGCCAGCAGCCAATCCTGGCAGGGTTCACGAGAGACCCAGTACTTC. This translates into CASSQSWQGSRETQYF. This chain links TRBV4-1 with TRBJ2-5, with D possibly TRBD1 on 5 matching bases. CDR1 and CDR2 (germline): MGHRA, YSYEKL. The CDR3 extends over 16 amino acids. The V end lost 2 bases, the J end lost 4 bases, and 17 bases lay between the germline ends.

The chain combines TRBV7-3 with TRBJ2-7; TRBD1 matches 9 bases. Germline-derived CDR1 and CDR2 are SGHTA and FQGTGA. V gave up 2 bases and J gave up 1 base; unmatched junction bases: 3. The CDR3 length is 15 residues. Here the CDR3 reads CASSLQQGASYEQYF. The CDR3 nucleotides are TGTGCCAGCAGCTTACAACAGGGGGCTTCCTACGAGCAGTACTTC.